This T cell receptor beta chain emerged from a study of regulatory T cells in long-lasting Graves disease. This clonotype was counted at least ten times. Time point meaning: newly diagnosed GD, antithyroid drugs for less than 3 months. Making the TCR library involved RNA that had been extracted from PBMCs. Building of the TCR beta libraries involved iRepertoire HTBI primers and Arm-PCR of CDR3 regions. TCRdb re-derived calls from the multiplex PCR reads in MiXCR, one entry per CDR3 protein. Found here are over 300,000 distinct CDR3 sequences, 15% to 17% of them singletons; the top ten hold about 20%. V was cut by 6 bases and J by 10 bases, with 25 bases left in between. The CDR3 is made up of 16 amino acids. Per the germline V gene, CDR1 is MNHEY and CDR2 is SVGAGI.

The chain recombines TRBV6-5 with TRBJ2-1; D may correspond to TRBD1 or TRBD2 (5 bases each). The material was peripheral blood mononuclear cells (PBMCs), obtained at new diagnosis, from a patient treated with antithyroid drugs. The receptor was isolated from a female donor with Graves disease. The CDR3 protein is CASRRDQRDGVAEQFF. The CDR3 DNA is TGTGCCAGCAGACGGGACCAGAGGGACGGAGTAGCGGAGCAGTTCTTC.